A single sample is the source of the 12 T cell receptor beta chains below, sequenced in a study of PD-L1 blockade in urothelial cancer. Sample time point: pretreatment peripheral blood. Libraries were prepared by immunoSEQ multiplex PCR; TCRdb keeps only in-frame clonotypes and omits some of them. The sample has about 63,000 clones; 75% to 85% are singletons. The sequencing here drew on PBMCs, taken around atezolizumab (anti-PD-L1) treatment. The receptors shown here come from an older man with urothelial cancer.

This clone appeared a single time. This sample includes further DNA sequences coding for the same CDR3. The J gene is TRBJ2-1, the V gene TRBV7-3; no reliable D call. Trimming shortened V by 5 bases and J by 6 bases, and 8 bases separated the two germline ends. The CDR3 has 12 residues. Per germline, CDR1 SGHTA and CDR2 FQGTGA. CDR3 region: CASSPGGNEQFF. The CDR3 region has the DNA TGTGCCAGCAGCCCCGGCGGCAATGAGCAGTTCTTC.

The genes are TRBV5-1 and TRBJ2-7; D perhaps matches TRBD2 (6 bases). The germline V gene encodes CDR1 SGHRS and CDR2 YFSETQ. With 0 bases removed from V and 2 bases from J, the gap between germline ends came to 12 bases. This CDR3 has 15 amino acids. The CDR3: CASSLGLGGPYEQYF. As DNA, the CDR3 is TGCGCCAGCAGCTTGGGATTGGGGGGACCCTACGAGCAGTACTTC. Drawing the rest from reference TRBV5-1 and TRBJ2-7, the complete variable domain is KAGVTQTPRYLIKTRGQQVTLSCSPISGHRSVSWYQQTPGQGLQFLFEYFSETQRNKGNFPGRFSGRQFSNSRSEMNVSTLELGDSALYLCASSLGLGGPYEQYFGPGTRLTVT.

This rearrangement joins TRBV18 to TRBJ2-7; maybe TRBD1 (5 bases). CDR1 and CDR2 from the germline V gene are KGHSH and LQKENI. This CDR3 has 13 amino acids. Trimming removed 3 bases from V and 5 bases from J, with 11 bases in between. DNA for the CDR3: TGTGCCAGCTCACCGATATTAGGGGACGAGCAGTACTTC. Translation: CASSPILGDEQYF.

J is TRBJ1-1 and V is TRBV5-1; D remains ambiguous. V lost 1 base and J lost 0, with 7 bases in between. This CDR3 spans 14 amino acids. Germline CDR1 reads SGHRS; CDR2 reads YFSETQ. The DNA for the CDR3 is TGCGCCAGCAGCTTGCCGGGGATGAACACTGAAGCTTTCTTT. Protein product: CASSLPGMNTEAFF.

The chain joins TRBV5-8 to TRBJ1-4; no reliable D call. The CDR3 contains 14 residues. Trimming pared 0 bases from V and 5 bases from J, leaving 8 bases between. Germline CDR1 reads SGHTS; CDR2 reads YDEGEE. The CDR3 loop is CASSLDGLNEKLFF. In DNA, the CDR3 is TGTGCCAGCAGCTTGGATGGCTTAAATGAAAAACTGTTTTTT.

The CDR3: CASSIVGGQGYEQYF. CDR3 coding DNA: TGTGCCAGTAGTATAGTGGGAGGACAGGGCTACGAGCAGTACTTC. The rearrangement uses TRBV19 and TRBJ2-7; TRBD1 matches 8 bases. Per germline, CDR1 LNHDA and CDR2 SQIVND (reference sequence). J gave up 3 bases and V 1 base, and 5 bases lay outside the gene matches. The CDR3 is 15 residues long.

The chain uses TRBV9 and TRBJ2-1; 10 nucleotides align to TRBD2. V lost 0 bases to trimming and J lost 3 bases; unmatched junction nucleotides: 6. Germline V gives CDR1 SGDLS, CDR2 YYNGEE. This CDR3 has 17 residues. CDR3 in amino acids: CASSVEEGLAFYNEQFF. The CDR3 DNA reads TGTGCCAGCAGCGTAGAAGAGGGACTAGCGTTCTACAATGAGCAGTTCTTC.

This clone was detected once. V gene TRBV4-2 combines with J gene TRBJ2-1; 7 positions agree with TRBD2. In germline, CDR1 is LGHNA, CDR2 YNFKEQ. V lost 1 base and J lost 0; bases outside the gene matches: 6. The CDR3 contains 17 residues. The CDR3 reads CASSQGTRGSSYNEQFF. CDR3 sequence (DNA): TGTGCCAGCAGCCAAGGGACTAGGGGAAGCTCCTACAATGAGCAGTTCTTC.

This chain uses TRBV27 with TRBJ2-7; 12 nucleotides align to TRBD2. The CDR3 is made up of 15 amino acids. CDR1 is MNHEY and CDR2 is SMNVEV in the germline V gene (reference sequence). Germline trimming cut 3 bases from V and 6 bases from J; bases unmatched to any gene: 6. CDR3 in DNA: TGTGCCAGCAGTTTCACCACTAGCGGGGGGAGCGAGCAGTACTTC. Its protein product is CASSFTTSGGSEQYF.

The CDR3 DNA reads as TGCAGCGTTGAAGGAGGGTACCGACAGGGGGCTGGGGCTTTCTTT. Translating it yields CSVEGGYRQGAGAFF. The chain uses TRBV29-1 and TRBJ1-1; TRBD1 matches 10 bases. Germline values: CDR1 SQVTM, CDR2 ANQGSEA. V lost 1 base and J lost 11; bases outside the gene matches: 13. The CDR3 is made up of 15 amino acids.

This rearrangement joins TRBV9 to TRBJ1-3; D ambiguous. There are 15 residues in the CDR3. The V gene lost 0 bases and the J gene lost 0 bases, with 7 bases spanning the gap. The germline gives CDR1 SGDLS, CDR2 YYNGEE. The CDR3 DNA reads TGTGCCAGCAGCGTAGACGGCGGCTCTGGAAACACCATATATTTT. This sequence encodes CASSVDGGSGNTIYF.

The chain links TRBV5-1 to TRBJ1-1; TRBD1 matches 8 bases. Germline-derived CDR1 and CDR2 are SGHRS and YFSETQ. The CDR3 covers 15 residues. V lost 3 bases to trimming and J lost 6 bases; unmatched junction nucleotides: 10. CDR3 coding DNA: TGCGCCAGCAGCTATGAACAGGGGGGTAAGTCTGAAGCTTTCTTT. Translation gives CASSYEQGGKSEAFF.